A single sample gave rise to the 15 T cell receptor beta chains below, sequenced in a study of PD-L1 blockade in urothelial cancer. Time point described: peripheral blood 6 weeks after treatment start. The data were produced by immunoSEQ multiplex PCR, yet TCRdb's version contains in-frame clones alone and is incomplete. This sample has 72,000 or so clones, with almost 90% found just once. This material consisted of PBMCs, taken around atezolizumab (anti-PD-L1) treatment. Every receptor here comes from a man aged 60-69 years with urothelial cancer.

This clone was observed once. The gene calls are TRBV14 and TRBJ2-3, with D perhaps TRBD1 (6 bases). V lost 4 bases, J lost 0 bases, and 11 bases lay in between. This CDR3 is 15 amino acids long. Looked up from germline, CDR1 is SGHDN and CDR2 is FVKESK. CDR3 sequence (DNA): TGTGCCAGCAGCCTCCGGACAGCTAGCACAGATACGCAGTATTTT. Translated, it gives CASSLRTASTDTQYF. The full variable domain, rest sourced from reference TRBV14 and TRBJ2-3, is EAGVTQFPSHSVIEKGQTVTLRCDPISGHDNLYWYRRVMGKEIKFLLHFVKESKQDESGMPNNRFLAERTGGTYSTLKVQPAELEDSGVYFCASSLRTASTDTQYFGPGTRLTVL.

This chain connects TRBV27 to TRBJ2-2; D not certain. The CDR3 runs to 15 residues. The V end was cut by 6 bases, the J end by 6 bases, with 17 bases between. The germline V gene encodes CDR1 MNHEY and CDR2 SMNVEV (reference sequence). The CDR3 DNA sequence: TGTGCCAGCAGGGTGAGGCGGAGAGAGCCCGGGGAGCTGTTTTTT. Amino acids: CASRVRRREPGELFF.

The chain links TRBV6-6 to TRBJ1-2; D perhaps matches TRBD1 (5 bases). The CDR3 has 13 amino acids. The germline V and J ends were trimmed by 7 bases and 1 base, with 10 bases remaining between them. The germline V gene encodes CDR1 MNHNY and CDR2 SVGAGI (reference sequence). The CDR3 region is CASKPGLNYGYTF. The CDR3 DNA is TGTGCCAGCAAACCGGGACTTAACTATGGCTACACCTTC.

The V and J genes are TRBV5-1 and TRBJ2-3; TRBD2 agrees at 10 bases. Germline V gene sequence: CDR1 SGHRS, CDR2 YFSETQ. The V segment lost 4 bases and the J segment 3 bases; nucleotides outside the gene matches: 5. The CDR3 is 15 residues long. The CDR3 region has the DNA TGCGCCAGCAGCCAAACTAGCGGGGAGACAGATACGCAGTATTTT. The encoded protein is CASSQTSGETDTQYF.

The CDR3 DNA sequence: TGTGCCATCAGTGAGTCGAAACAGGGCTGGGGGGAGCAGTACTTC. Amino acids: CAISESKQGWGEQYF. This rearrangement joins TRBV10-3 to TRBJ2-7; D possibly corresponds to TRBD1 (6 bases). Trimming took 0 bases from V and 7 from J, leaving 16 bases between them. The germline gives CDR1 ENHRY, CDR2 SYGVKD. The CDR3 consists of 15 residues.

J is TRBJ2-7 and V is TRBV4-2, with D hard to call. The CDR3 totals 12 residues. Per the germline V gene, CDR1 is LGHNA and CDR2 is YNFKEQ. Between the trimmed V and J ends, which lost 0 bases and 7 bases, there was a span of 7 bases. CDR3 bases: TGTGCCAGCAGCCAAGAGGGCAGGGAGCAGTACTTC. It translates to CASSQEGREQYF.

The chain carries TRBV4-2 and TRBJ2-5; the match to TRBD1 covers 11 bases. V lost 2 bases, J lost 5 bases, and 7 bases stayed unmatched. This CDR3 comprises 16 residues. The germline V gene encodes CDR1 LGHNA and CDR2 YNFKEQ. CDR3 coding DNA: TGTGCCAGCAGCCAATCCTGGACAGGGGGCGACGAGACCCAGTACTTC. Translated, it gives CASSQSWTGGDETQYF.

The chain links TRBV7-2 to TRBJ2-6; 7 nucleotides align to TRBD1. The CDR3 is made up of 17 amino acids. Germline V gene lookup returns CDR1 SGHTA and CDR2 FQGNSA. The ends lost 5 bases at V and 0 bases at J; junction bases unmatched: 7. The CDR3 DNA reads TGTGCCAGCAGCCTCCGGGACAGTACCTCTGGGGCCAACGTCCTGACTTTC. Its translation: CASSLRDSTSGANVLTF. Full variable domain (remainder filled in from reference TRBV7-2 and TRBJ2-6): GAGVSQSPSNKVTEKGKDVELRCDPISGHTALYWYRQSLGQGLEFLIYFQGNSAPDKSGLPSDRFSAERTGGSVSTLTIQRTQQEDSAVYLCASSLRDSTSGANVLTFGAGSRLTVL.

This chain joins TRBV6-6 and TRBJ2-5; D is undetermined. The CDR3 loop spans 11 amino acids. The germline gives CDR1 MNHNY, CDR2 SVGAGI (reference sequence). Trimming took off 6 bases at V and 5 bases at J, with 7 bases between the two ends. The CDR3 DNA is TGTGCCAGCAGCGGAGCGGAGACCCAGTACTTC. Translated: CASSGAETQYF.

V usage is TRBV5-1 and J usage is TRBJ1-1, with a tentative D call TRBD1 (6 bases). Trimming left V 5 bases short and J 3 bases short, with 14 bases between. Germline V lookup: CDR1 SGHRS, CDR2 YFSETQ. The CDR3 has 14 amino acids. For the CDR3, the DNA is TGCGCCAGCAGGGCAGGGGCGGGAGACACTGAAGCTTTCTTT. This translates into CASRAGAGDTEAFF.

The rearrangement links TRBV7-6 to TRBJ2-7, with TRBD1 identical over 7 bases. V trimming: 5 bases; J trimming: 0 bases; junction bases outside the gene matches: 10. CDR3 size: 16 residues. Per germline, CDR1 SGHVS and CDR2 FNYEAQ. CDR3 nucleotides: TGTGCCAGCAGCCAGGGCCCAGGGGGAAGCTCCTACGAGCAGTACTTC. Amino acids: CASSQGPGGSSYEQYF. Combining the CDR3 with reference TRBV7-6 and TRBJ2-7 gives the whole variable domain GAGVSQSPRYKVTKRGQDVALRCDPISGHVSLYWYRQALGQGPEFLTYFNYEAQQDKSGLPNDRFSAERPEGSISTLTIQRTEQRDSAMYRCASSQGPGGSSYEQYFGPGTRLTVT.

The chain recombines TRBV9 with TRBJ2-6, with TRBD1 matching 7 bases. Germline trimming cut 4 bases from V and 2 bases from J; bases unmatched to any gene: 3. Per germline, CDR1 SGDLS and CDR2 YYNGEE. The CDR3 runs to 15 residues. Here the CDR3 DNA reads TGTGCCAGCAGCCTAACAGGGGCTGGGGCCAACGTCCTGACTTTC. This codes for CASSLTGAGANVLTF.

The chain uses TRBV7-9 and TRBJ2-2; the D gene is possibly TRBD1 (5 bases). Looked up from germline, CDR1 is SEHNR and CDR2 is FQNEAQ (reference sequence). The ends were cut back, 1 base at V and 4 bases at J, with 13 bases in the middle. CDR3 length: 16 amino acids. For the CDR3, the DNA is TGTGCCAGCAGCTTAGGGGGCCCTCTGCGCACCGGGGAGCTGTTTTTT. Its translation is CASSLGGPLRTGELFF.

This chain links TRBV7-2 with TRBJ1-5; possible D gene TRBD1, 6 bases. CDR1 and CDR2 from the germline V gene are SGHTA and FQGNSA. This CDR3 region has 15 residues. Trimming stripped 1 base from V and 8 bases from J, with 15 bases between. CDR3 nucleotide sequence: TGTGCCAGCAGCTTAGTGGGGGCCACAGCAGAGCCCCAGCATTTT. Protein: CASSLVGATAEPQHF.

CDR3 sequence: CASSRGNTEAFF. The CDR3 DNA is TGTGCCAGCAGTAGGGGGAACACTGAAGCTTTCTTT. The rearrangement links TRBV6-5 to TRBJ1-1; possible D gene TRBD1, 5 bases. CDR3 length: 12 amino acids. CDR1 is MNHEY, CDR2 SVGAGI, per germline. V was trimmed by 5 bases and J by 1 base, leaving 5 bases between them.